Each of the 10 T cell receptor beta chains below was sequenced from the same sample in a study of beta chain features in type 1 diabetes. Study-level findings and limits: Moderate but significant shortening of TCRB CDR3s was recorded in all four CD4+ subsets from Type 1 diabetes patients.

Investigators reverse transcribed all isolated RNA, so they sequenced expressed TCRB transcripts. TCRdb keeps only in-frame clones here, not all; method: immunoSEQ multiplex PCR. This table has about 280,000 clones, about 15% appearing once. These receptors are not linked to any known antigen. The material sequenced was naive CD4+ T cells from blood. These receptors were obtained from a man between 18 and 35 years old with type 1 diabetes.

This clone has a handful of counts. V gene TRBV18 combines with J gene TRBJ1-1, with D tentatively TRBD1 (5 bases). This CDR3 spans 12 amino acids. Trimming left V 1 base short and J 6 bases short, with 6 bases between. The V gene's germline CDR1 is KGHSH and CDR2 LQKENI. The CDR3 protein is CASSPRGAEAFF. The CDR3 region has the DNA TGTGCCAGCTCACCACGGGGGGCTGAAGCTTTCTTT.

The chain couples TRBV30 to TRBJ2-3; D uncertain. Between the trimmed V and J ends, which lost 5 bases and 0 bases, there was a span of 9 bases. From germline, CDR1 is GTSNPN and CDR2 SVGIG (reference sequence). The length of the CDR3 is 13 residues. The CDR3 bases are TGTGCCTGGGACTTCCCTAGCACAGATACGCAGTATTTT. It is translated as CAWDFPSTDTQYF.

This clone appeared a few times. In DNA, the CDR3 is TGCGCCAGCAGCTTGGATCCAGGGTACCAAGAGACCCAGTACTTC. Translating it yields CASSLDPGYQETQYF. This chain links TRBV5-1 with TRBJ2-5; a weak D match, TRBD1 (5 bases). V was cut by 0 bases and J by 0 bases, with 9 bases left in between. This CDR3 spans 15 amino acids. Germline V gene lookup returns CDR1 SGHRS and CDR2 YFSETQ.

V and J are TRBV19 and TRBJ2-6; D uncertain. Germline-derived CDR1 and CDR2 are LNHDA and SQIVND (reference sequence). V lost 7 bases to trimming and J lost 0 bases, with 4 bases between them. CDR3 length: 13 residues. CDR3 region: CASTHSGANVLTF. The CDR3 coding sequence is TGTGCCAGTACCCACTCTGGGGCCAACGTCCTGACTTTC.

V and J are TRBV6-6 and TRBJ1-1; 7 bases match TRBD1. This CDR3 comprises 14 residues. J lost 1 base, V lost 4 bases, and 3 bases had no gene match. Looked up from germline, CDR1 is MNHNY and CDR2 is SVGAGI (reference sequence). This CDR3 is CASSWTGENTEAFF. CDR3 sequence (DNA): TGTGCCAGCAGTTGGACAGGTGAGAACACTGAAGCTTTCTTT.

This chain connects TRBV7-2 to TRBJ1-6; 7 bases match TRBD1. CDR1 and CDR2 from the germline V gene are SGHTA and FQGNSA. The CDR3 length is 13 residues. V lost 5 bases and J lost 7; bases outside the gene matches: 2. As DNA, the CDR3 is TGTGCCAGCAGCCCCAGGGGGAATTCACCCCTCCACTTT. It yields the protein CASSPRGNSPLHF.

This clone came up a few times. The chain employs TRBV6-5 and TRBJ2-3; TRBD2 might be the D (5 bases). CDR1 MNHEY and CDR2 SVGAGI come from the germline V gene. The ends were cut back, 5 bases at V and 7 bases at J, with 16 bases in the middle. The length of the CDR3 is 14 residues. CDR3 in amino acids: CASSRGRAAYTQYF. CDR3 nucleotide sequence: TGTGCCAGCAGTCGCGGGCGGGCGGCTTATACGCAGTATTTT.

The J gene is TRBJ2-5, the V gene TRBV5-4; 9 bases match TRBD2. CDR1 is SGHNT, CDR2 YYREEE, per germline (reference sequence). CDR3 length: 15 amino acids. V was clipped by 2 bases and J by 5 bases; unmatched bases: 7. For the CDR3, the DNA is TGTGCCAGCAGCTTAATGGCGGGGGGGCCGGAGACCCAGTACTTC. This sequence encodes CASSLMAGGPETQYF.

The chain has TRBV29-1 and TRBJ2-1, with TRBD2 identical over 8 bases. V dropped 7 bases and J dropped 5; count of bases not matched to a gene: 7. The CDR3 runs to 13 residues. Germline V gene sequence: CDR1 SQVTM, CDR2 ANQGSEA. CDR3 bases: TGCAGCGGGAGGACTAGCTTCGACAATGAGCAGTTCTTC. The encoded protein is CSGRTSFDNEQFF.

A few counts support this clone. V is TRBV28 and J is TRBJ1-5; D might be TRBD1 (5 bases). V dropped 5 bases and J dropped 3 bases, with 17 bases sitting between them. Germline-derived CDR1 and CDR2 are MDHEN and SYDVKM. CDR3 size: 16 residues. CDR3 nucleotides: TGTGCCAGCAGTCCCCCGGGACTGAGGAACAATCAGCCCCAGCATTTT. This translates into CASSPPGLRNNQPQHF.